Presented here are 7 T cell receptor beta chains from one specimen sequenced in a study of blood T cell repertoires in COVID-19. Clones were sequenced by immunoSEQ multiplex PCR, and TCRdb holds only the in-frame ones, with some missing. The data show roughly 160,000 clones, with 74% seen just once and 3% held by the top ten. Specimen: peripheral blood. The receptor source for this set is a woman of 80 years or more with acute or convalescent COVID-19.

The rearrangement joins TRBV10-3 to TRBJ2-2; 9 bases fit TRBD2. CDR1 and CDR2 from the germline V gene are ENHRY and SYGVKD. Trimming took 6 bases from V and 4 from J; bases not matched to a gene: 3. The CDR3 is 14 residues long. The CDR3 DNA reads as TGTGCCATCAGGCTAGCGGGATTCACCGGGGAGCTGTTTTTT. This sequence encodes CAIRLAGFTGELFF.

V gene TRBV29-1 combines with J gene TRBJ2-5, with D possibly matching TRBD1 (6 bases). Looked up from germline, CDR1 is SQVTM and CDR2 is ANQGSEA. V lost 2 bases to trimming and J lost 2 bases, with 12 bases between them. This CDR3 is 14 amino acids long. The CDR3 region is CSVERTGLQETQYF. The CDR3 DNA is TGCAGCGTTGAACGTACAGGGTTACAAGAGACCCAGTACTTC.

The chain couples TRBV5-8 to TRBJ2-5, with TRBD1 as a possible D gene (6 bases). The germline V gene has CDR1 SGHTS and CDR2 YDEGEE. This CDR3 is built from 13 residues. Trimming stripped 5 bases from V and 5 bases from J, with 13 bases between. This chain's CDR3 is CASRNRVGETQYF. The CDR3 DNA reads TGTGCCAGCAGAAACAGGGTGGGGGAGACCCAGTACTTC.

This clone was recorded once. Other DNA sequences in the sample encode the same CDR3. The chain joins TRBV3-1 (or the pseudogene TRBV3-2) to TRBJ2-5; perhaps TRBD2 as D (6 bases). The length of the CDR3 is 14 residues. Between the trimmed V and J ends, which lost 1 base and 2 bases, there was a span of 8 bases. Germline V CDR1 and CDR2: LGHDT, YNNKEL (reference sequence). DNA of the CDR3: TGTGCCAGCAGCCAAGGTGCGGGGCAAGAGACCCAGTACTTC. This codes for CASSQGAGQETQYF.

The rearrangement links TRBV6-5 to TRBJ1-5; no definite D call. The CDR3 length is 14 residues. Deletions cut 6 bases from V and 9 bases from J, with 18 bases between. Germline lookup yields CDR1 MNHEY and CDR2 SVGAGI. The chain's CDR3 is CASRKSFLTRPQHF. CDR3 sequence (DNA): TGTGCCAGCAGGAAGTCCTTTCTTACTCGGCCCCAGCATTTT.

The V and J genes are TRBV6-1 and TRBJ1-4, with D possibly matching TRBD1 (5 bases). This CDR3 is 14 amino acids long. Germline CDR1 is MNHNS and CDR2 is SASEGT. V was cut by 3 bases and J by 7 bases, with 12 bases left in between. In DNA, the CDR3 is TGTGCCAGCAGTGATCAGGGCGTGAGTGAAAAACTGTTTTTT. Amino acids: CASSDQGVSEKLFF.

V usage is TRBV7-2 and J usage is TRBJ2-1, with TRBD2 identical over 7 bases. The CDR3 length is 17 residues. Germline CDR1 reads SGHTA; CDR2 reads FQGNSA. V lost 1 base, J lost 6 bases, and 12 bases stayed unmatched. This CDR3 reads CASSLVLGTTKTNEQFF. In DNA, the CDR3 is TGTGCCAGCAGCTTAGTGCTAGGGACTACCAAGACCAATGAGCAGTTCTTC.